The 15 T cell receptor beta chains below were found in one sample sequenced in a study of cytomegalovirus exposure and HLA in healthy donors. With 60 Vbeta and 13 Jbeta primers, the PCR was carried out. The table came from immunoSEQ multiplex PCR; TCRdb's copy has only in-frame clones and leaves some out. The sample has 200,000 to 300,000 clones, roughly 80% seen once. The sequencing input was PBMCs. The receptors were sampled from a woman in her thirties or forties in good health and CMV-seropositive.

A single count supports this clone. This chain links TRBV19 with TRBJ1-1; 7 nucleotides match TRBD1. The CDR3 length is 14 residues. V was pared by 0 bases and J by 6 bases, with 4 bases of the junction left unmatched. Per the germline V gene, CDR1 is LNHDA and CDR2 is SQIVND (reference sequence). CDR3 bases: TGTGCCAGTAGTATAGAAGACAGGGAAGCTGAAGCTTTCTTT. Amino acid sequence: CASSIEDREAEAFF.

The chain recombines TRBV19 with TRBJ2-5; a weak D match, TRBD2 (7 bases). Per the germline V gene, CDR1 is LNHDA and CDR2 is SQIVND (reference sequence). CDR3 length: 14 amino acids. Deletions cut 7 bases from V and 3 bases from J, with 15 bases between. Here the CDR3 reads CASKEGGAKETQYF. For the CDR3, the DNA is TGTGCCAGTAAGGAGGGGGGGGCTAAAGAGACCCAGTACTTC.

The V gene is TRBV4-3, the J gene TRBJ2-3; D unresolved. The V end lost 0 bases, the J end lost 5 bases, and 12 bases lay between the germline ends. The V gene's germline CDR1 is LGHNA and CDR2 YSLEER. The CDR3 covers 15 residues. In nucleotides, the CDR3 is TGCGCCAGCAGCCAAGATCGAGATGTAAGAGATACGCAGTATTTT. Translating it yields CASSQDRDVRDTQYF.

The chain employs TRBV6-1 and TRBJ2-7; no clear D. Germline values: CDR1 MNHNS, CDR2 SASEGT. Between the trimmed V and J ends, which lost 3 bases and 1 base, there was a span of 13 bases. This CDR3 comprises 15 residues. The CDR3 coding sequence is TGTGCCAGCAGTGACCTCCAGACTGGATCCTACGAGCAGTACTTC. As protein: CASSDLQTGSYEQYF.

V is TRBV7-6 and J is TRBJ2-7, with 8 bases matching TRBD2. Germline CDR1 reads SGHVS; CDR2 reads FNYEAQ. The V gene end was trimmed by 5 bases and the J gene end by 4 bases; junction bases not matched to a gene: 16. CDR3 length equals 17 residues. The CDR3 sequence: CASSPRGGNTPLYEQYF. CDR3 nucleotide sequence: TGTGCCAGCAGCCCCCGCGGGGGGAACACACCTCTGTACGAGCAGTACTTC.

J is TRBJ1-4 and V is TRBV28, with 7 bases that match TRBD1. The ends lost 6 bases at V and 5 bases at J; junction bases unmatched: 0. This CDR3 has 12 residues. CDR1 and CDR2 from the germline V gene are MDHEN and SYDVKM. The CDR3, as DNA: TGTGCCAGCAGGACAGGGAATGAAAAACTGTTTTTT. As protein: CASRTGNEKLFF.

The rearrangement joins TRBV28 to TRBJ2-7, with no clear D. Deletions cut 4 bases from V and 5 bases from J, with 3 bases between. CDR3 length: 10 amino acids. The V gene's germline CDR1 is MDHEN and CDR2 SYDVKM. The CDR3 sequence is CASSSNEQYF. The CDR3 DNA sequence: TGTGCCAGCAGTTCCAACGAGCAGTACTTC.

This rearrangement joins TRBV5-1 to TRBJ1-2, with D possibly TRBD1 on 6 matching bases. V lost 0 bases and J 2 bases, leaving 8 bases between the germline ends. The CDR3 totals 14 residues. Germline CDR1 is SGHRS and CDR2 is YFSETQ. The chain's CDR3 is CASSLGDMNYGYTF. In nucleotides, the CDR3 is TGCGCCAGCAGCTTGGGGGACATGAACTATGGCTACACCTTC.

V is TRBV5-4 and J is TRBJ2-3, with 7 positions matching TRBD2. CDR3 size: 16 residues. The V gene's germline CDR1 is SGHNT and CDR2 YYREEE (reference sequence). The trim removed 0 bases at V and 0 bases at J, leaving 4 bases unmatched. The CDR3 region has the DNA TGTGCCAGCAGCTTGGGGCTAGCGGTGAGCACAGATACGCAGTATTTT. This translates into CASSLGLAVSTDTQYF.

The CDR3 sequence is CASSKGQGDEAFF. The CDR3 DNA reads as TGTGCCAGTAGTAAAGGACAGGGCGACGAAGCTTTCTTT. This chain uses TRBV19 with TRBJ1-1; TRBD1 agrees at 8 bases. Trimming cost V 4 bases and J 8 bases; bases outside gene matches: 6. CDR1 and CDR2 (germline): LNHDA, SQIVND (reference sequence). The CDR3 length is 13 residues. Complete variable domain (other parts from reference TRBV19 and TRBJ1-1): DGGITQSPKYLFRKEGQNVTLSCEQNLNHDAMYWYRQDPGQGLRLIYYSQIVNDFQKGDIAEGYSVSREKKESFPLTVTSAQKNPTAFYLCASSKGQGDEAFFGQGTRLTVV.

The rearrangement joins TRBV27 to TRBJ2-7, with a tentative D call TRBD2 (5 bases). V was trimmed by 2 bases and J by 2 bases, leaving 7 bases between them. The CDR3 contains 13 residues. Germline-derived CDR1 and CDR2 are MNHEY and SMNVEV (reference sequence). CDR3 region: CASSLRRAYEQYF. For the CDR3, the DNA is TGTGCCAGCAGTTTAAGGCGGGCCTACGAGCAGTACTTC.

The rearrangement uses TRBV6-5 and TRBJ2-1, with 10 nucleotides matching TRBD2. CDR1 is MNHEY and CDR2 is SVGAGI in the germline V gene. Trimming took 7 bases from V and 9 from J; bases not matched to a gene: 9. The CDR3 loop spans 14 amino acids. The chain's CDR3 is CASTFSGRASEQFF. The CDR3 DNA reads TGTGCCAGCACCTTCAGCGGGAGGGCCAGTGAGCAGTTCTTC.

This clone was seen only a few times. The CDR3: CASSSGSRTYGYTF. For the CDR3, the DNA is TGTGCCAGCAGCTCGGGCAGTCGGACTTATGGCTACACCTTC. This chain joins TRBV5-6 and TRBJ1-2; no reliable D call. Per the germline V gene, CDR1 is SGHDT and CDR2 is YYEEEE. This CDR3 spans 14 amino acids. V was shortened by 3 bases and J by 5 bases, with 14 bases between the two germline ends.

The J gene is TRBJ2-7, the V gene TRBV28; 7 nucleotides match TRBD1. V shed 3 bases, J shed 4 bases, and the junction held 3 bases outside the gene matches. CDR1 and CDR2 from the germline V gene are MDHEN and SYDVKM. This CDR3 region has 13 residues. CDR3 coding DNA: TGTGCCAGCAGTTTGGGACAGAGTTACGAGCAGTACTTC. It codes for CASSLGQSYEQYF.

This clone was observed a single time. This chain connects TRBV6-5 to TRBJ1-2; D unclear. The CDR3 has 13 residues. Germline V gene data show CDR1 as MNHEY and CDR2 as SVGAGI. The germline V and J ends were trimmed by 8 bases and 4 bases, with 14 bases remaining between them. The CDR3 sequence: CASGPDILYGYTF. The CDR3, as DNA: TGTGCCAGCGGCCCCGACATCCTCTATGGCTACACCTTC.